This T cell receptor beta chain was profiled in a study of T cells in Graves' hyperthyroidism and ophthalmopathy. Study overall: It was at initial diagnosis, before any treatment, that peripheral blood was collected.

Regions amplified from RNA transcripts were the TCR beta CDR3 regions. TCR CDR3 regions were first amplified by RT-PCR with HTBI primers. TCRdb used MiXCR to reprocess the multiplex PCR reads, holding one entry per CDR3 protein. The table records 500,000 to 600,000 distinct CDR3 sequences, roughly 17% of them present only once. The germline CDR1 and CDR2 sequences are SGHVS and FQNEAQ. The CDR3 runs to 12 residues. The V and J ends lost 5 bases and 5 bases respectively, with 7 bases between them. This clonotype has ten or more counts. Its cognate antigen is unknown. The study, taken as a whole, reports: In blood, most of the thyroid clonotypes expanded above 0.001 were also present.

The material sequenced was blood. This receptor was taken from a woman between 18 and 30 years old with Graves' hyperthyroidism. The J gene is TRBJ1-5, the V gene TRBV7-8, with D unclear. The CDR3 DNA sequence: TGTGCCAGCAGCCGAACTGATCAGCCCCAGCATTTT. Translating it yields CASSRTDQPQHF.